The T cell receptor (beta chain) described here comes from a study of cytomegalovirus exposure and HLA in healthy donors. Study outcomes and limitations: Earlier analysis yielded a pattern in which most TCR beta V segments were productive about 90% or about 30% of the time.

Details on this clone: Its antigen is as yet unknown.

Amplification used 60 Vbeta primers and 13 Jbeta primers. Measured with immunoSEQ multiplex PCR; TCRdb has only the in-frame clones, and not every one. The sample carries around 63,000 clones, around 75% recorded once. Healthy people donating bone marrow made up the donors. The sequenced sample was PBMCs. The receptor was isolated from a man in his sixties in good health and CMV-seropositive.

The CDR3 DNA sequence: TGTGCCAGCAGGCTCGGACAGGGGACCTCCGAGCAGTACTTC. Encoded protein: CASRLGQGTSEQYF. The chain joins TRBV11-2 to TRBJ2-7; 9 bases fit TRBD1. V shed 6 bases and J 6 bases; nucleotides not matched to a gene: 9. The germline gives CDR1 SGHAT, CDR2 FQNNGV. This CDR3 region has 14 residues. Together with reference TRBV11-2 and TRBJ2-7, the CDR3 gives the full variable domain: EAGVAQSPRYKIIEKRQSVAFWCNPISGHATLYWYQQILGQGPKLLIQFQNNGVVDDSQLPKDRFSAERLKGVDSTLKIQPAKLEDSAVYLCASRLGQGTSEQYFGPGTRLTVT.